This entry lists 17 T cell receptor beta chains sequenced from one sample in a study of T cell responses to AZD1222 COVID-19 vaccine. Produced via immunoSEQ multiplex PCR; TCRdb's table is partial and in-frame only. The repertoire consists of some 90,000 clones, with around 91% occurring once and the leading ten covering 5.2%. The material was peripheral blood, obtained on day 0 of MenACWY control vaccination. The receptors stem from an adult in good health.

The rearrangement links TRBV28 to TRBJ1-5; 9 bases are a match to TRBD1. The length of the CDR3 is 14 residues. Trimming took 6 bases from V and 4 from J; bases not matched to a gene: 4. Germline V gives CDR1 MDHEN, CDR2 SYDVKM. The DNA for the CDR3 is TGTGCCAGCAGAGGACAGGGGAAAAATCAGCCCCAGCATTTT. It specifies CASRGQGKNQPQHF.

The genes are TRBV6-5 and TRBJ2-7; D assignment may be TRBD1 or TRBD2 (5 bases each). CDR3 size: 15 residues. V shed 2 bases and J shed 3 bases, with 14 bases lying between them. Germline values: CDR1 MNHEY, CDR2 SVGAGI. The CDR3 protein is CASSYGGEGYYEQYF. Written as DNA, the CDR3 is TGTGCCAGCAGTTACGGTGGCGAGGGGTACTACGAGCAGTACTTC.

The chain has TRBV6-2 or TRBV6-3 and TRBJ1-2; 10 bases are shared with TRBD1. In germline, CDR1 is MNHEY, CDR2 SVGEGT. The CDR3 spans 13 residues. The V gene end was trimmed by 2 bases and the J gene end by 7 bases; junction bases not matched to a gene: 1. CDR3 nucleotide sequence: TGTGCCAGCAGTTACGGGACAGGGGTTGGCTACACCTTC. It encodes CASSYGTGVGYTF.

This clone was recorded a few times. CDR3 sequence: CASSFPRGTPQETQYF. As DNA, the CDR3 is TGTGCCAGCAGTTTCCCCAGGGGGACCCCGCAAGAGACCCAGTACTTC. This rearrangement joins TRBV28 to TRBJ2-5, with 7 bases lining up with TRBD1. The V gene end was trimmed by 3 bases and the J gene end by 2 bases; junction bases not matched to a gene: 9. The CDR3 extends over 16 amino acids. CDR1 MDHEN and CDR2 SYDVKM come from the germline V gene.

The chain's CDR3 is CASSPWGNEQYF. The CDR3 nucleotides are TGTGCCAGCAGTCCGTGGGGTAACGAGCAGTACTTC. The chain carries TRBV6-5 and TRBJ2-7; D gene unclear. The CDR3 is 12 residues long. Germline loops: CDR1 MNHEY, CDR2 SVGAGI. The V and J ends lost 5 bases and 5 bases respectively, with 10 bases between them.

This clone was counted a few times. The chain couples TRBV5-1 to TRBJ2-5; D perhaps matches TRBD1 (6 bases). V lost 3 bases and J 5 bases, leaving 17 bases between the germline ends. The CDR3 runs 15 residues. CDR1 and CDR2 from the germline V gene are SGHRS and YFSETQ. This CDR3 reads CASSSTLGALETQYF. The CDR3 DNA is TGCGCCAGCAGCTCCACCCTGGGGGCGTTGGAGACCCAGTACTTC.

The gene calls are TRBV15 and TRBJ1-2; possibly TRBD1 for D (5 bases). This CDR3 has 16 residues. The germline V gene has CDR1 LNHNV and CDR2 YYDKDF (reference sequence). The V end was cut by 5 bases, the J end by 0 bases, with 16 bases between. CDR3 DNA sequence: TGTGCCACCAGCGTTGCCCTCAGGGATACTAACTATGGCTACACCTTC. Translated: CATSVALRDTNYGYTF. Variable domain in full (rest from reference TRBV15 and TRBJ1-2): DAMVIQNPRYQVTQFGKPVTLSCSQTLNHNVMYWYQQKSSQAPKLLFHYYDKDFNNEADTPDNFQSRRPNTSFCFLDIRSPGLGDTAMYLCATSVALRDTNYGYTFGSGTRLTVV.

The rearrangement links TRBV7-2 to TRBJ1-1; 7 nucleotides line up with TRBD1. J was trimmed by 4 bases and V by 6 bases; bases with no gene match: 20. CDR3 size: 18 residues. Germline V CDR1 and CDR2: SGHTA, FQGNSA. Written as DNA, the CDR3 is TGTGCCAGCAGATCCAAACAGGGGCTAAGGGTTTCAAGCACTGAAGCTTTCTTT. It translates to CASRSKQGLRVSSTEAFF.

This chain joins TRBV12-3 or TRBV12-4 and TRBJ1-5; D ambiguous. The CDR3 covers 13 residues. The V and J ends lost 5 bases and 6 bases respectively, with 11 bases between them. The chain's CDR3 is CASSLRVGQPQHF. CDR3 bases: TGTGCCAGCAGTCTCCGAGTGGGTCAGCCCCAGCATTTT.

J is TRBJ1-2 and V is TRBV4-1; no clear D gene. V lost 1 base to trimming and J lost 3 bases, with 12 bases between them. CDR1 and CDR2 from the germline V gene are MGHRA and YSYEKL. The CDR3 is 15 residues long. DNA of the CDR3: TGCGCCAGCAGCCAAGGTAACGGACTCGACTATGGCTACACCTTC. It yields the protein CASSQGNGLDYGYTF.

This clone appeared once. V gene TRBV12-3 or TRBV12-4 combines with J gene TRBJ1-2, with a weak D call TRBD1 (5 bases). Trimming shortened V by 7 bases and J by 7 bases, and 13 bases separated the two germline ends. The CDR3 consists of 12 residues. CDR3 sequence: CASTSGLAGYTF. The CDR3 DNA is TGTGCCAGCACCTCGGGACTCGCTGGCTACACCTTC.

This clone was counted a single time. This chain joins TRBV7-2 and TRBJ2-7; 11 bases map to TRBD2. CDR1 is SGHTA and CDR2 is FQGNSA in the germline V gene. The CDR3 consists of 15 residues. The J segment lost 4 bases and the V segment lost 2 bases, leaving 4 bases of the junction unmatched. DNA for the CDR3: TGTGCCAGCAGCTTAAATAGCGGGGGGGCTTACGAGCAGTACTTC. This encodes CASSLNSGGAYEQYF.

The chain joins TRBV27 to TRBJ1-6, with a weak D call TRBD1 (5 bases). V was cut by 3 bases and J by 7 bases, with 10 bases left in between. The germline V gene has CDR1 MNHEY and CDR2 SMNVEV (reference sequence). This CDR3 region has 14 residues. DNA of the CDR3: TGTGCCAGCAGTTTTGGGGGGTGGAATTCACCCCTCCACTTT. Translating it yields CASSFGGWNSPLHF.

The rearrangement links TRBV2 to TRBJ2-2; a possible D gene is TRBD1 (5 bases). Per germline, CDR1 SNHLY and CDR2 FYNNEI. The CDR3 consists of 13 residues. Between the trimmed V and J ends, which lost 6 bases and 0 bases, there was a span of 5 bases. CDR3 DNA: TGTGCCAGCAGCAGGGCGAACACCGGGGAGCTGTTTTTT. Amino acids: CASSRANTGELFF.

The chain joins TRBV28 to TRBJ2-3; 12 bases fit TRBD2. J was trimmed by 6 bases and V by 8 bases; bases with no gene match: 9. This CDR3 has 15 residues. Germline CDR1 is MDHEN and CDR2 is SYDVKM. The CDR3 DNA is TGTGCCAGCGGGGGGACTCTAGCGGGAGGGGATACGCAGTATTTT. Amino acid sequence: CASGGTLAGGDTQYF.

The J gene is TRBJ2-5, the V gene TRBV20-1; D is unresolved. CDR3 size: 11 residues. Germline V lookup: CDR1 DFQATT, CDR2 SNEGSKA (reference sequence). V was trimmed by 0 bases and J by 5 bases, leaving 4 bases between them. In DNA form, the CDR3 reads TGCAGTGCTAGAGATTACGAGACCCAGTACTTC. It encodes CSARDYETQYF.

The gene calls are TRBV28 and TRBJ1-5; D is undetermined. Deletions cut 2 bases from V and 1 base from J, with 3 bases between. The CDR3 runs 13 residues. CDR1 is MDHEN, CDR2 SYDVKM, per germline. CDR3 nucleotide sequence: TGTGCCAGCAGTTTAAGGAGCAATCAGCCCCAGCATTTT. It codes for CASSLRSNQPQHF. Full variable domain (remainder filled in from reference TRBV28 and TRBJ1-5): DVKVTQSSRYLVKRTGEKVFLECVQDMDHENMFWYRQDPGLGLRLIYFSYDVKMKEKGDIPEGYSVSREKKERFSLILESASTNQTSMYLCASSLRSNQPQHFGDGTRLSIL.